This T cell receptor beta chain was sequenced for a study of T-cell reconstitution after alpha-beta-depleted transplantation in children. Study findings and constraints: Recipient T cells and thymic progenitors that survived gave rise to the high TCRbeta diversity observed at day 60 in some patients. At the one-year point after transplant, T-cell counts and TCRbeta diversity were found to come mostly from T cells that had been newly produced.

With 6 bases removed from V and 5 bases from J, the gap between germline ends came to 10 bases. The CDR3 runs to 12 residues. TCRbeta library construction was performed incorporating unique molecular identifiers. MiXCR, run by TCRdb on the PCR reads, gives a single entry per CDR3 protein. The table lists roughly 250,000 distinct CDR3 sequences, around 7.8% of them singletons, with 5% to 8% in the top ten. This clonotype was counted ten times or more. What it binds is unknown. The gene calls are TRBV12-3 or TRBV12-4 and TRBJ2-5, with TRBD1 as a possible D gene (5 bases). The sequenced sample was PBMCs, mostly from graft donor cells, obtained 180 days after TCRalphabeta/CD19-depleted stem cell transplant. This clonotype originated in a male patient between 10 and 17 years old who had a stem cell transplant for acute lymphoblastic leukemia, so the T cells may come from the graft donor. The CDR3 bases are TGTGCCAGCAGCCGACAGATTGAGACCCAGTACTTC. Translating gives CASSRQIETQYF.